Listed below are T cell receptor beta chains from one sample, sequenced in a study of PD-L1 blockade in urothelial cancer. Generated by immunoSEQ multiplex PCR, the TCRdb table keeps only in-frame clones and is missing some. Of 85,000 to 90,000 clones in the sample, more than 85% were seen once. This material consisted of PBMCs, taken around atezolizumab (anti-PD-L1) treatment. Receptors originate from a man in his 60s with urothelial cancer. Both conserved end residues are trimmed from each CDR3. Each record gives: V gene, CDR3 length, J gene, CDR3 protein.

TRBV9,11,TRBJ2-1,ASKRGADNEQF
TRBV4-2,14,TRBJ2-2,ASSQDPGSNTGELF
TRBV2,11,TRBJ2-3,ASSFPGTDTQY
TRBV18,11,TRBJ2-6,AGRGSGANVLT
TRBV7-2,13,TRBJ2-3,ASSFQRGGTDTQY
TRBV28,13,TRBJ2-1,ASSLSSGGAREQF
TRBV5-1,12,TRBJ1-1,ASGEDRGNTEAF
TRBV9,13,TRBJ1-1,ASSVASGRNTEAF
TRBV7-9,13,TRBJ1-2,ASSLGTVKRDGYT
TRBV11-2,11,TRBJ1-5,ASSLTAIQPQH
TRBV5-1,13,TRBJ2-5,ASSLTGTGQETQY